This T cell receptor beta chain is from a study of identical twins. The germline gives CDR1 DFQATT, CDR2 SNEGSKA (reference sequence). V lost 1 base and J 4 bases, leaving 9 bases between the germline ends. The CDR3 is made up of 13 amino acids. This clonotype turned up a few times. Its specificity is not known. Study results and limitations: Interpretation of the results relied on cross-sectional statistical analysis and not on following the same donors. Insertions were reduced in abundant cord blood beta clonotypes but not in memory repertoires. The models gave estimates that fell short of the out-of-frame TCR alpha sharing seen in monozygotic twins.

Unique molecular identifiers were in the cDNA, with template-switch universal primer binding. TCRdb re-called the 5' RACE reads through MiXCR, storing one row per CDR3 protein. This table holds approximately 690,000 distinct CDR3 sequences, 5.5% to 7.5% found once. The chain combines TRBV20-1 with TRBJ2-3; tentatively, D is TRBD2 (5 bases). This receptor was identified in a young man in good health. The sample comprised naive T cells sorted from blood. The CDR3 coding sequence is TGCAGTGCTAGAGCGGGATTCGCAGATACGCAGTATTTT. Residues: CSARAGFADTQYF.